What follows are 7 T cell receptor beta chains derived from one specimen sequenced in a study of cytomegalovirus exposure and HLA in healthy donors. The PCR was carried out with 60 Vbeta primers and 13 Jbeta primers. Clones were read by immunoSEQ multiplex PCR, and TCRdb kept only the in-frame ones, dropping some. This repertoire shows 170,000 or so clones, more than 70% found once; its top ten account for around 6.5%. Sequencing input: PBMCs. The receptors come from a male donor in good health and CMV-seropositive.

The DNA of the CDR3 is TGTGCCAGCAGCATAGACAGTAGCTATGGCTACACCTTC. Its protein product is CASSIDSSYGYTF. J is TRBJ1-2 and V is TRBV6-5; TRBD1 might be the D (5 bases). The CDR3 has 13 amino acids. CDR1 MNHEY and CDR2 SVGAGI come from the germline V gene. Between the trimmed V and J ends, which lost 6 bases and 4 bases, there was a span of 12 bases.

The chain combines TRBV5-1 with TRBJ1-2; unclear D gene. The V gene's germline CDR1 is SGHRS and CDR2 YFSETQ. Deletions cut 3 bases from V and 7 bases from J, with 16 bases between. The CDR3 contains 14 residues. The CDR3 nucleotides read TGCGCCAGCAGCTACACCGAGGGTCCGGGTGGCTACACCTTC. This gives the protein CASSYTEGPGGYTF.

The chain links TRBV7-9 to TRBJ2-1; perhaps TRBD2 as D (5 bases). The germline CDR1 and CDR2 sequences are SEHNR and FQNEAQ (reference sequence). V was cut by 0 bases and J by 6 bases, with 15 bases left in between. This CDR3 is built from 16 residues. The CDR3 DNA reads TGTGCCAGCAGCTTAGCAGGCGGGTGGGAACCCAATGAGCAGTTCTTC. It translates to CASSLAGGWEPNEQFF.

The chain uses TRBV2 and TRBJ1-5, with TRBD1 identical over 8 bases. After removal of 6 bases from V and 2 bases from J, the junction contained 9 bases not matched to a gene. This CDR3 region has 16 residues. Germline CDR1 reads SNHLY; CDR2 reads FYNNEI. In DNA form, the CDR3 reads TGTGCCAGCAGCATCGACAGGGGAGGAGGCAATCAGCCCCAGCATTTT. Translated: CASSIDRGGGNQPQHF.

This clone appeared once. The chain recombines TRBV14 with TRBJ1-2, with a weak D call TRBD1 (6 bases). CDR3 length: 14 residues. The germline V gene has CDR1 SGHDN and CDR2 FVKESK. V gave up 3 bases and J gave up 8 bases, with 16 bases separating them. The chain's CDR3 is CASSHPGNGTGYTF. The CDR3 coding sequence is TGTGCCAGCAGCCACCCGGGCAACGGGACAGGCTACACCTTC.

The chain employs TRBV10-2 and TRBJ2-7; a weak D match, TRBD1 (8 bases). CDR1 WSHSY and CDR2 SAAADI come from the germline V gene. V was trimmed by 7 bases and J by 5 bases, leaving 12 bases between them. This CDR3 is built from 12 residues. CDR3 residues: CASKQGGNEQYF. Written as DNA, the CDR3 is TGCGCCAGCAAACAGGGGGGGAACGAGCAGTACTTC.

V is TRBV7-8 and J is TRBJ1-5; possibly TRBD1 for D (5 bases). Germline values: CDR1 SGHVS, CDR2 FQNEAQ. Trimming took 1 base from V and 0 from J, leaving 13 bases between them. The CDR3 length is 17 residues. The CDR3 DNA is TGTGCCAGCAGCTTAGGACAGTCATTAGGTAGCAATCAGCCCCAGCATTTT. This gives the protein CASSLGQSLGSNQPQHF.